Shown below are 12 T cell receptor beta chains from a single sample sequenced in a study of blood T cell repertoires in COVID-19. The method was immunoSEQ multiplex PCR; TCRdb's version includes in-frame clones alone and lacks a portion of them. Here the sample spans 120,000 to 150,000 clones, approximately 85% being singletons. Sequencing used peripheral blood. These receptors all come from a human donor with acute or convalescent COVID-19. The donor label of this sample is uncertain.

The J gene is TRBJ2-7, the V gene TRBV6-1, with 15 bases identical to TRBD2. The CDR3 length is 16 residues. Per germline, CDR1 MNHNS and CDR2 SASEGT. Trimming removed 4 bases from V and 3 bases from J; junction bases left unmatched: 4. The CDR3 protein is CASSGTSGGGYYEQYF. The CDR3 DNA follows: TGTGCCAGCAGTGGGACTAGCGGGGGGGGTTACTACGAGCAGTACTTC.

The V call is TRBV9, the J call TRBJ1-6, with D perhaps TRBD1 (5 bases). CDR3 size: 14 residues. Looked up from germline, CDR1 is SGDLS and CDR2 is YYNGEE. Trimming removed 0 bases from V and 6 bases from J, with 7 bases in between. DNA of the CDR3: TGTGCCAGCAGCGTAGCCAGGGCTAATTCACCCCTCCACTTT. It is translated as CASSVARANSPLHF.

The genes are TRBV4-2 and TRBJ1-2; 7 bases are shared with TRBD1. Germline CDR1 reads LGHNA; CDR2 reads YNFKEQ. V shed 5 bases, J shed 5 bases, and the junction held 14 bases outside the gene matches. The CDR3 has 16 amino acids. The CDR3 reads CASSRHYSGTEYGYTF. The CDR3 bases are TGTGCCAGCAGCAGGCACTACTCCGGGACAGAGTATGGCTACACCTTC.

This rearrangement joins TRBV19 to TRBJ2-5; 7 bases line up with TRBD1. The CDR3 runs to 16 residues. Germline-derived CDR1 and CDR2 are LNHDA and SQIVND (reference sequence). V lost 1 base to trimming and J lost 3 bases; unmatched junction nucleotides: 8. The CDR3 spells CASSIGDRVWEETQYF. CDR3 DNA: TGTGCCAGTAGTATAGGCGACAGGGTTTGGGAAGAGACCCAGTACTTC.

V usage is TRBV27 and J usage is TRBJ2-2; TRBD1 aligns across 9 bases. There are 14 residues in the CDR3. The V and J ends lost 7 bases and 4 bases, in that order; junction bases with no gene match: 4. Germline values: CDR1 MNHEY, CDR2 SMNVEV (reference sequence). The CDR3 DNA sequence: TGTGCCAGCACCACAGGGGGCATCACCGGGGAGCTGTTTTTT. Translating it yields CASTTGGITGELFF.

This chain uses TRBV27 with TRBJ1-6; 7 bases are shared with TRBD1. Germline trimming cut 4 bases from V and 5 bases from J; bases unmatched to any gene: 5. The CDR3 has 15 residues. Germline V gene data show CDR1 as MNHEY and CDR2 as SMNVEV (reference sequence). CDR3 nucleotides: TGTGCCAGCAGTTCCTACGGGACAGATAATTCACCCCTCCACTTT. Amino acids: CASSSYGTDNSPLHF.

This chain connects TRBV29-1 to TRBJ1-1; 10 bases fit TRBD1. V lost 3 bases, J lost 6 bases, and 7 bases stayed unmatched. This CDR3 region has 14 residues. Germline loops: CDR1 SQVTM, CDR2 ANQGSEA. The CDR3 nucleotides are TGCAGCGTTGACGAACCGACAGGGGGCCCTGAAGCTTTCTTT. Protein sequence: CSVDEPTGGPEAFF. Complete variable domain (other parts from reference TRBV29-1 and TRBJ1-1): SAVISQKPSRDICQRGTSLTIQCQVDSQVTMMFWYRQQPGQSLTLIATANQGSEATYESGFVIDKFPISRPNLTFSTLTVSNMSPEDSSIYLCSVDEPTGGPEAFFGQGTRLTVV.

The genes are TRBV4-3 and TRBJ2-3, with 12 bases matching TRBD2. Germline loops: CDR1 LGHNA, CDR2 YSLEER. The V gene end was trimmed by 2 bases and the J gene end by 6 bases; junction bases not matched to a gene: 6. The CDR3 extends over 16 amino acids. CDR3 sequence: CASSQLLAGGVDTQYF. The CDR3 DNA sequence: TGCGCCAGCAGCCAACTACTAGCGGGAGGAGTGGATACGCAGTATTTT.

The chain has TRBV5-4 and TRBJ1-3, with D possibly being TRBD1 (5 bases). Trimming pared 3 bases from V and 5 bases from J, leaving 15 bases between. CDR1 SGHNT and CDR2 YYREEE come from the germline V gene (reference sequence). This CDR3 has 15 residues. The CDR3 sequence: CASSSGQEVRNTIYF. The CDR3 DNA is TGTGCCAGCAGCTCCGGACAAGAAGTACGAAACACCATATATTTT.

The chain recombines TRBV6-4 with TRBJ2-1; the match to TRBD2 covers 11 bases. The CDR3 has 15 residues. Trimming took 3 bases from V and 3 from J; bases not matched to a gene: 1. CDR1 and CDR2 (germline): MRHNA, SNTAGT. For the CDR3, the DNA is TGTGCCAGCAGTGAACTAGCGGGGGTCTACAATGAGCAGTTCTTC. It codes for CASSELAGVYNEQFF.

The chain carries TRBV3-1 (or the pseudogene TRBV3-2) and TRBJ1-2; the match to TRBD1 covers 7 bases. The CDR3 extends over 14 amino acids. Per the germline V gene, CDR1 is LGHDT and CDR2 is YNNKEL (reference sequence). The junction had 4 bases not matched to a gene; V was cut back by 4 bases and J by 2 bases. Here the CDR3 reads CASSLTQGNYGYTF. As DNA, the CDR3 is TGTGCCAGCAGCCTGACACAGGGGAACTATGGCTACACCTTC.

The chain joins TRBV19 to TRBJ2-6; 10 positions agree with TRBD1. The CDR3 length is 18 residues. Germline V gene lookup returns CDR1 LNHDA and CDR2 SQIVND (reference sequence). With 5 bases clipped from V and 0 bases from J, the junction kept 7 bases outside the gene matches. CDR3 sequence reads: CASSPRQGAASGANVLTF. CDR3 coding DNA: TGTGCCAGTAGTCCCCGACAGGGGGCTGCCTCTGGGGCCAACGTCCTGACTTTC.